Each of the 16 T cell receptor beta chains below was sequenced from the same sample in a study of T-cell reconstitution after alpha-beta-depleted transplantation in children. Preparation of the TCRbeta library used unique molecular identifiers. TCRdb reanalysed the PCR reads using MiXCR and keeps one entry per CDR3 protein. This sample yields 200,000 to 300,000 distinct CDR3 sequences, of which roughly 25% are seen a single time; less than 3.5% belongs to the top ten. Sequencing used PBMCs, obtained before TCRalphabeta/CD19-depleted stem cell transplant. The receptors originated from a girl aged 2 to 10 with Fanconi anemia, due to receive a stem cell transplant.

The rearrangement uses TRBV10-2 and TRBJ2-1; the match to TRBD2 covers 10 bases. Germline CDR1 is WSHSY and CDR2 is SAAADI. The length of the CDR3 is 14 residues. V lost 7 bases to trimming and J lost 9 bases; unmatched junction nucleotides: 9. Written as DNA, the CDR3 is TGCGCCAGCATCTCCCTAGCGGGGGTAGGTGAGCAGTTCTTC. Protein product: CASISLAGVGEQFF.

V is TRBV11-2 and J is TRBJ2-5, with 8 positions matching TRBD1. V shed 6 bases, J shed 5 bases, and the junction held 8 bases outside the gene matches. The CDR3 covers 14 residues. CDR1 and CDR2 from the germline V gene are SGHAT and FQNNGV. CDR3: CASRGYRGAETQYF. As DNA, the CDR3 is TGTGCCAGCAGAGGGTACAGGGGGGCGGAGACCCAGTACTTC.

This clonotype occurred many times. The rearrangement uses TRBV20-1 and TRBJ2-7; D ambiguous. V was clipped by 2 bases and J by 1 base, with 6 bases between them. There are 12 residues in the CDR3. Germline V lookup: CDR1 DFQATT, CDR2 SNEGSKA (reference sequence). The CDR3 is CSARQESYEQYF. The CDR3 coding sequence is TGCAGTGCTAGACAGGAGTCCTACGAGCAGTACTTC.

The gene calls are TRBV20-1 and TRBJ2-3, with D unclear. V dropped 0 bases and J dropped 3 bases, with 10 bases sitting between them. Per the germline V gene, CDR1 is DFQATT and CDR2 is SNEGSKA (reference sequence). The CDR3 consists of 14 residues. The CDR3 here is CSARDWMGTDTQYF. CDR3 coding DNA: TGCAGTGCTAGAGATTGGATGGGGACAGATACGCAGTATTTT.

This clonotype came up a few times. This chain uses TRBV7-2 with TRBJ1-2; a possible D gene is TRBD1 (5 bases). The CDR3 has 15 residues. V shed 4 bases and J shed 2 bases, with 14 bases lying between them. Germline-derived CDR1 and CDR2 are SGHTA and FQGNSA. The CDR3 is CASSSLAGPNYGYTF. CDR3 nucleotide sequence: TGTGCCAGCAGCTCCCTGGCAGGGCCCAACTATGGCTACACCTTC.

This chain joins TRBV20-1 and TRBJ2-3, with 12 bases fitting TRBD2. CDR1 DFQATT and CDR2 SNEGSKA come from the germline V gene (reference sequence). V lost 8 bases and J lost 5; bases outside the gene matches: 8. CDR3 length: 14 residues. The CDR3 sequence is CSTRTSGTVDTQYF. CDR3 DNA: TGCAGTACCCGGACTAGCGGGACCGTAGATACGCAGTATTTT.

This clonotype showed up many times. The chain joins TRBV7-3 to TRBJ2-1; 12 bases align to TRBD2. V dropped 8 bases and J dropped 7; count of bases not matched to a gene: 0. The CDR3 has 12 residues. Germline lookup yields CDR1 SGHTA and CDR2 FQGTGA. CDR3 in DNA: TGTGCCAGCGGACTAGCGGGGAATGAGCAGTTCTTC. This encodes CASGLAGNEQFF. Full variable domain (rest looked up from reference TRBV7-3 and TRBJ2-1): GAGVSQTPSNKVTEKGKYVELRCDPISGHTALYWYRQSLGQGPEFLIYFQGTGAADDSGLPNDRFFAVRPEGSVSTLKIQRTERGDSAVYLCASGLAGNEQFFGPGTRLTVL.

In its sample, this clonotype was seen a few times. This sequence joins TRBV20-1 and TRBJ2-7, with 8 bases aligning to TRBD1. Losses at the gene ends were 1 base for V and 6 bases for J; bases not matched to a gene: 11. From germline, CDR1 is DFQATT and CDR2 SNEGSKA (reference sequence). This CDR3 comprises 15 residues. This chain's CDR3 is CSARAPPGQDVEQYF. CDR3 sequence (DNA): TGCAGTGCTAGAGCCCCACCGGGACAGGACGTCGAGCAGTACTTC.

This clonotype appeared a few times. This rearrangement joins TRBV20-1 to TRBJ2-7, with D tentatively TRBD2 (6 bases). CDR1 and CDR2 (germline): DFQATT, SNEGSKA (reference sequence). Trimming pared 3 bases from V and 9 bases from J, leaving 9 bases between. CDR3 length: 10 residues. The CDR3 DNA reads TGCAGTGCTAGTGCGGGACGGCAGTACTTC. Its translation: CSASAGRQYF.

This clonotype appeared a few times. This CDR3 is CASSFWDSNFSNTEAFF. In DNA, the CDR3 is TGTGCCAGCAGCTTTTGGGACAGCAATTTTTCGAACACTGAAGCTTTCTTT. V and J are TRBV11-2 and TRBJ1-1, with TRBD1 matching over 7 bases. Per the germline V gene, CDR1 is SGHAT and CDR2 is FQNNGV. J gave up 1 base and V 3 bases, and 11 bases lay outside the gene matches. CDR3 length: 17 residues. The full variable domain, completed using reference TRBV11-2 and TRBJ1-1, is EAGVAQSPRYKIIEKRQSVAFWCNPISGHATLYWYQQILGQGPKLLIQFQNNGVVDDSQLPKDRFSAERLKGVDSTLKIQPAKLEDSAVYLCASSFWDSNFSNTEAFFGQGTRLTVV.

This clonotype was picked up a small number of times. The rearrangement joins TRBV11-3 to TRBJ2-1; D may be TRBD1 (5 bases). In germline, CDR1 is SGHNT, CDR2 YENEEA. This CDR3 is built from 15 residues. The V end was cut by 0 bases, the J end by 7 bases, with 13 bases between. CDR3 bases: TGTGCCAGCAGCTTAGATCTCTCCAGGGCGAATGAGCAGTTCTTC. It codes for CASSLDLSRANEQFF. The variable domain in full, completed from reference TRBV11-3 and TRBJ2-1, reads EAGVVQSPRYKIIEKKQPVAFWCNPISGHNTLYWYLQNLGQGPELLIRYENEEAVDDSQLPKDRFSAERLKGVDSTLKIQPAELGDSAVYLCASSLDLSRANEQFFGPGTRLTVL.

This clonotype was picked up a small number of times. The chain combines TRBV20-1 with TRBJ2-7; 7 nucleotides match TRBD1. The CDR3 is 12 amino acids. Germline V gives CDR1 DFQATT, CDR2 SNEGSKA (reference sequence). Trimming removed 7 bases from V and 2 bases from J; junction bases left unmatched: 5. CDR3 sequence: CSVTGPTYEQYF. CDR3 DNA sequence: TGCAGTGTGACAGGGCCCACCTACGAGCAGTACTTC.

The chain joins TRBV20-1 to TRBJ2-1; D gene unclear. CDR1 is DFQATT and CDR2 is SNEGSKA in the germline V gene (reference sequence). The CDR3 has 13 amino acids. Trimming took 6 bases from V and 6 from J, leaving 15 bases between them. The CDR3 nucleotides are TGCAGTGCGACCTCCTTAACTGGCAATGAGCAGTTCTTC. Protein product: CSATSLTGNEQFF.

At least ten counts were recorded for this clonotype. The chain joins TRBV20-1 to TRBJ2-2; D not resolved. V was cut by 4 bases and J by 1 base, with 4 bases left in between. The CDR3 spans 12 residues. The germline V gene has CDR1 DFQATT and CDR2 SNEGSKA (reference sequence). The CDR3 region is CSATGNTGELFF. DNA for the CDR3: TGCAGTGCTACAGGGAACACCGGGGAGCTGTTTTTT.

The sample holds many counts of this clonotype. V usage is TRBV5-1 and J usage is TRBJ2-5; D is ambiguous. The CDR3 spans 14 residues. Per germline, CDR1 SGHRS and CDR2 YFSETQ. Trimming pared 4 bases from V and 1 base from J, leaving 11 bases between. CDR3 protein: CASSPRQVQETQYF. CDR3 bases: TGCGCCAGCAGCCCGCGACAAGTCCAAGAGACCCAGTACTTC.

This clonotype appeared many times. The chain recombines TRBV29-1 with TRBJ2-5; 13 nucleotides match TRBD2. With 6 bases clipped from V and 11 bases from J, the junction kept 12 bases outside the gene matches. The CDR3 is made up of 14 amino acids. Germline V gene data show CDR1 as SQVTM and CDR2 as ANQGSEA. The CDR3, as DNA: TGCAGCGTCCTGACTAGCGGGGGGCTCGCCGCGCAGTACTTC. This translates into CSVLTSGGLAAQYF. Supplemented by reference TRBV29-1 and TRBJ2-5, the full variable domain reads SAVISQKPSRDICQRGTSLTIQCQVDSQVTMMFWYRQQPGQSLTLIATANQGSEATYESGFVIDKFPISRPNLTFSTLTVSNMSPEDSSIYLCSVLTSGGLAAQYFGPGTRLLVL.